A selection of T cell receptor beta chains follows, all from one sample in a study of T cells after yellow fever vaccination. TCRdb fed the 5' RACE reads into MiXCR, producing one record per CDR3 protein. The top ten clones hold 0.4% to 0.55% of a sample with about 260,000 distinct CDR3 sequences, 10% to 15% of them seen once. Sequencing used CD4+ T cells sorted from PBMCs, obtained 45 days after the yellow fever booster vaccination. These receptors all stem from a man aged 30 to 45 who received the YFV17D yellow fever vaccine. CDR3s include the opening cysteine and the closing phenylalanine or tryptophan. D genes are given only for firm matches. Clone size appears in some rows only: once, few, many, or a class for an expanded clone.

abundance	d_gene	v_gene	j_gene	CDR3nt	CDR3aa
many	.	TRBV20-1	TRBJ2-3	TGCAGTGCTTGGGACTCGAGAGGGAATACGCAGTATTTT	CSAWDSRGNTQYF
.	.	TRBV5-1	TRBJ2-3	TGCGCCAGCAGTCCTGACGCGAGCACAGATACGCAGTATTTT	CASSPDASTDTQYF
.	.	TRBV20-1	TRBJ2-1	TGCAGTGCTAGTGTATTGGGATTTGAGCAGTTCTTC	CSASVLGFEQFF
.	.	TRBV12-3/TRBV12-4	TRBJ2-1	TGTGCCAGCAGTTTAGCAGGTGAGGAAGAGCAGTTCTTC	CASSLAGEEEQFF
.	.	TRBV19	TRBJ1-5	TGTGCCAGTATGGGACAACTCAATCAGCCCCAGCATTTT	CASMGQLNQPQHF
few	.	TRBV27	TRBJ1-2	TGTGCCAGCAGTTTATCCCCTGCAGGCTATGGCTACACCTTC	CASSLSPAGYGYTF
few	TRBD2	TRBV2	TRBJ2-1	TGTGCCACCCGACTAGCGGACTCCTACAATGAGCAGTTCTTC	CATRLADSYNEQFF
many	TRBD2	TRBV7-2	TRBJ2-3	TGTGCCAGCAGCTTGGGGGGACTAGCTGAGACGCAGTATTTT	CASSLGGLAETQYF
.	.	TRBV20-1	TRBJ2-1	TGCAGTGCTAGAGTGGCCAGCTCCTACAATGAGCAGTTCTTC	CSARVASSYNEQFF
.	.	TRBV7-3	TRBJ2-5	TGTGCCAGCAGCTTACGGAGCCAAGAGACCCAGTACTTC	CASSLRSQETQYF
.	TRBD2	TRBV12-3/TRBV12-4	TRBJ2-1	TGTGCCAGCAGATCCCTAGCGGGCGGGTACAATGAGCAGTTCTTC	CASRSLAGGYNEQFF
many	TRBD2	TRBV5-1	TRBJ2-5	TGCGCCAGCAGCTTCGGCGGGAGTGGGGGAGAGACCCAGTACTTC	CASSFGGSGGETQYF
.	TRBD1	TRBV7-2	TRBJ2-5	TGTGCCAGCAGCCCGGACAGGGTGGTTTGGACCCAGTACTTC	CASSPDRVVWTQYF
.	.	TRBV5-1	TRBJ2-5	TGCGCCAGCAGTCCGGGCCCAATCGGCGAGACCCAGTACTTC	CASSPGPIGETQYF
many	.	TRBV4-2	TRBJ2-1	TGTGCCAGCAGCCAAGAGCAGTGGAATGAGCAGTTCTTC	CASSQEQWNEQFF
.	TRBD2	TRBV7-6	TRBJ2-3	TGTGCCAGCAGCCCATTCGGGACTAGCGGGAGGACCCCAGATACGCAGTATTTT	CASSPFGTSGRTPDTQYF
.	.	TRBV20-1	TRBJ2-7	TGCAGTGCGGCGCAGTACGAGCAGTACTTC	CSAAQYEQYF
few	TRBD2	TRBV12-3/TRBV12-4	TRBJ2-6	TGTGCCAGCATGACTAGCGGGAACTCTGGGGCCAACGTCCTGACTTTC	CASMTSGNSGANVLTF
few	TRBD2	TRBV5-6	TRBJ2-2	TGTGCCAGCAGCCATCGGACTAGCGGGTACACCGGGGAGCTGTTTTTT	CASSHRTSGYTGELFF
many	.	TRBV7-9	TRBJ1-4	TGTGCCAGCGGAAAACAGTCTCAGAGCGAAAAACTGTTTTTT	CASGKQSQSEKLFF
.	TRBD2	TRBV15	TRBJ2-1	TGTGCCACCAGCAGAGACTCTGCGGGAGGTTACAATGAGCAGTTCTTC	CATSRDSAGGYNEQFF
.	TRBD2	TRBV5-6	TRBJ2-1	TGTGCCAGCAGCGAGATCGGGACTAGCGGATACAATGAGCAGTTCTTC	CASSEIGTSGYNEQFF
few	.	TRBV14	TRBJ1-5	TGTGCCAGCAGCCAAAGCGGCAATCAGCCCCAGCATTTT	CASSQSGNQPQHF
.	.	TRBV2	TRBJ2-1	TGTGCCAGCACTGATGGGAGGTTTAGCGGTTCCTACAATGAGCAGTTCTTC	CASTDGRFSGSYNEQFF
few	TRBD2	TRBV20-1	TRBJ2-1	TGCAGTGCCCGTAGCGGGAGGGTTTACAATGAGCAGTTCTTC	CSARSGRVYNEQFF
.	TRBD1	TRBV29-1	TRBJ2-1	TGCAGCGTTGCACCTCCGGGACAGGGATACAATGAGCAGTTCTTC	CSVAPPGQGYNEQFF
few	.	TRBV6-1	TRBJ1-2	TGTGCCAGCACGACAGGATACTATGGCTACACCTTC	CASTTGYYGYTF
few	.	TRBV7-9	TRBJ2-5	TGTGCCAGCACCCCAGTAGGGCGGACAGAGACCCAGTACTTC	CASTPVGRTETQYF
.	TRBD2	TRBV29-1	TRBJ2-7	TGCAGCGCGGGACTAGCTGAAAGCTCCTACGAGCAGTACTTC	CSAGLAESSYEQYF
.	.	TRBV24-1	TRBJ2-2	TGTGCCACGCAACCTATCGGCGGGGGGGAGCTGTTTTTT	CATQPIGGGELFF
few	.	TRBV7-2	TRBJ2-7	TGTGCCAGCAGCTTAATACTGTTAAAGCGGGTTGGAGGGGAGCAGTACTTC	CASSLILLKRVGGEQYF
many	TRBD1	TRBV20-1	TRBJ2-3	TGCAGTGCTATCCCCAGGGGGCTCACAGATACGCAGTATTTT	CSAIPRGLTDTQYF
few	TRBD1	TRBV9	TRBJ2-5	TGTGCCAGCAGCGTAGGACAGGGGAGGGAGACCCAGTACTTC	CASSVGQGRETQYF
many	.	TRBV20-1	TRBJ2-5	TGCAGTGCTCCAAGCCTTAGCCAAGAGACCCAGTACTTC	CSAPSLSQETQYF
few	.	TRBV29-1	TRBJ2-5	TGCAGCGTTGAACCAGGGGTAAAGACCCAGTACTTC	CSVEPGVKTQYF
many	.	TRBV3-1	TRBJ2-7	TGTGCCAGCAGCCAAGCCGGAGGATACGAGCAGTACTTC	CASSQAGGYEQYF
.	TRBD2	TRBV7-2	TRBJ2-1	TGTGCCAGCACCTTACTAGCGGGGTACAATGAGCAGTTCTTC	CASTLLAGYNEQFF
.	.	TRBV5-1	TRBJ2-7	TGCGCCAGCAGCCGGACATTTTCCGAGCAGTACTTC	CASSRTFSEQYF
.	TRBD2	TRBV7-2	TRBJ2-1	TGTGCCAGCAGCTCGGGACTAGCGGGAGGAGTCAATGAGCAGTTCTTC	CASSSGLAGGVNEQFF